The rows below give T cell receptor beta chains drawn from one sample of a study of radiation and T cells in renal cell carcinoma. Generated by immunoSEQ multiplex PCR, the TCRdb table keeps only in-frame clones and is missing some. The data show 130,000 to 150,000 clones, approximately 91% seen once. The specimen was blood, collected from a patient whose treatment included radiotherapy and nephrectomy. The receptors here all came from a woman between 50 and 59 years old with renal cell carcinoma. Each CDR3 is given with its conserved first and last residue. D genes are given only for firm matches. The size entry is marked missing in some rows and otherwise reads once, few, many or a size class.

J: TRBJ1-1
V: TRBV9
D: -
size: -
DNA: TGTGCCAGCAGCACGCGGGCGGGCAACACTGAAGCTTTCTTT
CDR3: CASSTRAGNTEAFF

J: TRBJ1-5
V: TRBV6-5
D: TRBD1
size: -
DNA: TGTGCCAGCAGTCGGGGACAGGGTAGGCCCCAGCATTTT
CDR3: CASSRGQGRPQHF

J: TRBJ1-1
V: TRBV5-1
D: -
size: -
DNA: TGCGCCAGCTTTTCGCAGGGGTACACTGAAGCTTTCTTT
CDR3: CASFSQGYTEAFF

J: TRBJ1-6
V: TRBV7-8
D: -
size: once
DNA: TGTGCCAGTACGGGGGCTCGAGATTCACCCCTCCACTTT
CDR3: CASTGARDSPLHF

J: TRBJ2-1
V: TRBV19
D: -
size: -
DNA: TGTGCCAGTAGTATGGCTGCGAACAATGAGCAGTTCTTC
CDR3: CASSMAANNEQFF

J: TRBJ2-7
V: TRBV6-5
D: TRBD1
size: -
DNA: TGTGCCAGCAGTCGGACAGGGACTTCCTACGAGCAGTACTTC
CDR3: CASSRTGTSYEQYF

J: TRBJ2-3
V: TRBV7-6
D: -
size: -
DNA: TGTGCCAGCAGCCAGACCTCGGGGGCCTGGGATACGCAGTATTTT
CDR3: CASSQTSGAWDTQYF

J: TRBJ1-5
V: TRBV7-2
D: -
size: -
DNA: TGTGCCAGCAGCTTAGCCGGCGTACGCAGCAATCAGCCCCAGCATTTT
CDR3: CASSLAGVRSNQPQHF

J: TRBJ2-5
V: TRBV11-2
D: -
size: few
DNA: TGTGCCAGCAGCCTAGACTGGCAAGAGACCCAGTACTTC
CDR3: CASSLDWQETQYF

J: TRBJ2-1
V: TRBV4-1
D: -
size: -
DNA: TGCGCCAGCAGCCAAGAGTACATAACTGAGCAGTTCTTC
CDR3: CASSQEYITEQFF

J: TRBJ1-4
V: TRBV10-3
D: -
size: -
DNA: TGTGCCATCAGTGAGGGGCAGAATGAAAAACTGTTTTTT
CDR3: CAISEGQNEKLFF

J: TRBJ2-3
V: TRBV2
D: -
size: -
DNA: TGTGCCAGCACCAAAGGGCTAGCAACAGATACGCAGTATTTT
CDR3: CASTKGLATDTQYF

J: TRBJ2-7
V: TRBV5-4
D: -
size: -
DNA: TGTGCCAGCAGCTTTCGCAGGAGGCAGAACGAGCAGTACTTC
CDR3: CASSFRRRQNEQYF

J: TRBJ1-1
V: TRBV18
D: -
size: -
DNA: TGTGCCAGCTCGCCCGATTGGGGGGCTAACACTGAAGCTTTCTTT
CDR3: CASSPDWGANTEAFF

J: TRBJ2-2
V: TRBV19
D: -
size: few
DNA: TGTGCCAGTAGTATAGTTCCGGGGGGGGAGCTGTTTTTT
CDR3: CASSIVPGGELFF

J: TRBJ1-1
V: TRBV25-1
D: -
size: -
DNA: TGTGCCAGCAGTGAATCCCAGAACACTGAAGCTTTCTTT
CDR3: CASSESQNTEAFF

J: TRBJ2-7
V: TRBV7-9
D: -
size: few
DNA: TGTGCCAGCAGCTCATCCGGGACCCTAGCAGACGAGCAGTACTTC
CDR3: CASSSSGTLADEQYF

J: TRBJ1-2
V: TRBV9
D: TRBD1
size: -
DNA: TGTGCCAGCAGCGCTATCGGACAGGCGGTCGGCGGAGGCTACACCTTC
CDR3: CASSAIGQAVGGGYTF

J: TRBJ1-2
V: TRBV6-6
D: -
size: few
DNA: TGTGCCAGCAGCCACCCCCGGGGCGACGGCTACACCTTC
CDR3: CASSHPRGDGYTF

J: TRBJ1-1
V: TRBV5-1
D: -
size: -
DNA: TGCGCCAGCAGCTTGGGGGTTGGACACTCGAACACTGAAGCTTTCTTT
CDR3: CASSLGVGHSNTEAFF

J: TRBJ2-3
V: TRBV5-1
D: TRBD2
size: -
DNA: TGCGCCAGCAGCTTGGTTGGACTAGGGCGAGATACGCAGTATTTT
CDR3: CASSLVGLGRDTQYF

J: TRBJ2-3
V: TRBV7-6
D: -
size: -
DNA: TGTGCCAGCAGCTTAGCGCAGGGTTCAGATACGCAGTATTTT
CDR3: CASSLAQGSDTQYF

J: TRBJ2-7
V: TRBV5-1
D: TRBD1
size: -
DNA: TGCGCCAGCAGCTTGGGGGTAGGGACAGGGGAAGAGCAGTACTTC
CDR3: CASSLGVGTGEEQYF

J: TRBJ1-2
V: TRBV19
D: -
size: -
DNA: TGTGCCAGTAGTGCTCCGGGGGCCGTCAACTATGGCTACACCTTC
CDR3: CASSAPGAVNYGYTF

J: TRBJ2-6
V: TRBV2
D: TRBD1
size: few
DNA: TGTGCCAGCACTCCGGACAGGGGGCTCTCTGGGGCCAACGTCCTGACTTTC
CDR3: CASTPDRGLSGANVLTF

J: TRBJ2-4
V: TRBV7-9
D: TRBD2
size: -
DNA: TGTGCCAGCACCCTCGAGGGAGGGGCCAAAAACATTCAGTACTTC
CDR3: CASTLEGGAKNIQYF

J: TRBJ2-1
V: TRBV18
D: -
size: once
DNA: TGTGCCAGCTCACCATCCTCAGGGTACTTCGACAATGAGCAGTTCTTC
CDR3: CASSPSSGYFDNEQFF

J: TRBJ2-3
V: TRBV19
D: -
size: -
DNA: TGTGCCAGTAGCGGCCGTTACACAGATACGCAGTATTTT
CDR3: CASSGRYTDTQYF

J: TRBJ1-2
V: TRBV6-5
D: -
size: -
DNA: TGTGCCAGCAGTTTTTACCGGGACGGTAACTATGGCTACACCTTC
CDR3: CASSFYRDGNYGYTF

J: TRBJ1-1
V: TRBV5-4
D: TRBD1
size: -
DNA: TGTGCCAGCAGCCGGGACAGGGTGACTGAAGCTTTCTTT
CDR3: CASSRDRVTEAFF

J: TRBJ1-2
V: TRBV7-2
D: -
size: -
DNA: TGTGCCAGCAGCTTAATGGGGTCAGGGAATTATGGCTACACCTTC
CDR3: CASSLMGSGNYGYTF

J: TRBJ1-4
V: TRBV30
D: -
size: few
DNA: TGTGCCTGGAATGGCGGGCTCGGTAATGAAAAACTGTTTTTT
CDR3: CAWNGGLGNEKLFF

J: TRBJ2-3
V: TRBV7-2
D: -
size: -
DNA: TGTGCCAGCAGCTTAGACTTCAGCACAGATACGCAGTATTTT
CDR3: CASSLDFSTDTQYF

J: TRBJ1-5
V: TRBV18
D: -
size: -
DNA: TGTGCCAGCTCACCACGACAGGTCGATAATCAGCCCCAGCATTTT
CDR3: CASSPRQVDNQPQHF

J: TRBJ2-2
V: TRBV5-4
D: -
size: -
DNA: TGTGCCAGCAGCCCCGACAGGTATTCCACCGGGGAGCTGTTTTTT
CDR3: CASSPDRYSTGELFF

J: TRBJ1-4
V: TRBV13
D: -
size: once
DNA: TGTGCCAGCAGCAAAACAGGGAGACCAAATGAAAAACTGTTTTTT
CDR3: CASSKTGRPNEKLFF

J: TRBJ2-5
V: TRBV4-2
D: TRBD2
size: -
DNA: TGTGCCAGCAGCTTGGGGGGGGTCCAAGAGACCCAGTACTTC
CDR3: CASSLGGVQETQYF

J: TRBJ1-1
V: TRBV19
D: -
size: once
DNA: TGTGCCAGTAGTATCCTCCTCCCGAACACTGAAGCTTTCTTT
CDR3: CASSILLPNTEAFF

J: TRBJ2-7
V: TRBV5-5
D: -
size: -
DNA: TGTGCCAGCAGCTTGATGGATAGGGTCGACGAGCAGTACTTC
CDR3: CASSLMDRVDEQYF

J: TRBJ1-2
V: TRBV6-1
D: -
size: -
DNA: TGTGCCAGCAGTGAGGGCAGAATCTCTAACTATGGCTACACCTTC
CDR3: CASSEGRISNYGYTF

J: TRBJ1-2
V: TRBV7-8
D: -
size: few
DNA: TGTGCCAGCAGCTTAGCAGGGAGAGGTGGCTACACCTTC
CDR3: CASSLAGRGGYTF

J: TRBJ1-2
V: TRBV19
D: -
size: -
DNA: TGTGCCAGTAGTATACTGTCCACAGACTATGGCTACACCTTC
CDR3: CASSILSTDYGYTF

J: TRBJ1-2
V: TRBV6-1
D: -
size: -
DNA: TGTGCCAGCAGTGAAGAACCGCCTTACTATGGCTACACCTTC
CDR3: CASSEEPPYYGYTF

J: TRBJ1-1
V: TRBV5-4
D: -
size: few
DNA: TGTGCCAGCAGCTTGGAGGCAGCCGCTGAAGCTTTCTTT
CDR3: CASSLEAAAEAFF

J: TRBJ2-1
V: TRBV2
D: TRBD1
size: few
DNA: TGTGCCAGCAGTGGGGGACAGGTCCTCCCAGGTGGGCAGTTCTTC
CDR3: CASSGGQVLPGGQFF

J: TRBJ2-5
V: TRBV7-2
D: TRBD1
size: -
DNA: TGTGCCAGCAGCTCCAGAGGGGACCCCAGGGGGGAGACCCAGTACTTC
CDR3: CASSSRGDPRGETQYF

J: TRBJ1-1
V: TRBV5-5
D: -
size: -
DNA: TGTGCCAGCTCTTTGACAGTGAACACTGAAGCTTTCTTT
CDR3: CASSLTVNTEAFF

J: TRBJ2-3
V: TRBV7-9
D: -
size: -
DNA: TGTGCCAGCAGCCCTGGTTGGGGGTCGGGCACAGATACGCAGTATTTT
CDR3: CASSPGWGSGTDTQYF

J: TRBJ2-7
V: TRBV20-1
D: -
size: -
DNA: TGCAGTGCTAGTGACTACGAGCAGTACTTC
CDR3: CSASDYEQYF

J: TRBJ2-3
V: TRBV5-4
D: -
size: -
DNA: TGTGCCAGCAGTAAGGAGACAACAGATACGCAGTATTTT
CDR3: CASSKETTDTQYF

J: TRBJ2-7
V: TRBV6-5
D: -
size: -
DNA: TGTGCCAGCAGGCTTACTACTGATACCTACGAGCAGTACTTC
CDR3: CASRLTTDTYEQYF

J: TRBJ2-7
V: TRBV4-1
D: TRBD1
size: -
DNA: TGCGCCAGCAGCGGGAGCCGACAGGGTCTAACCTACGAGCAGTACTTC
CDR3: CASSGSRQGLTYEQYF

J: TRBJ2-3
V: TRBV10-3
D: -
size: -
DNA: TGTGCCATCAGTGAGTCAACGGGGGTCACAGATACGCAGTATTTT
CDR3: CAISESTGVTDTQYF